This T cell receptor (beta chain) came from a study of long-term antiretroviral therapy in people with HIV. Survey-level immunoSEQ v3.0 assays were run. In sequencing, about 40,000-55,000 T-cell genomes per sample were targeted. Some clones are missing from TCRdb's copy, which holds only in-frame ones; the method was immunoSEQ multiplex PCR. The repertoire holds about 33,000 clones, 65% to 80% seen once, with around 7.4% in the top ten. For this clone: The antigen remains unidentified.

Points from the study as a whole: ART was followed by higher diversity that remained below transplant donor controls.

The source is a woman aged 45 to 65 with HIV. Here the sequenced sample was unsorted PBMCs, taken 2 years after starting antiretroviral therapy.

CDR3 loop: CAWSSSREQYF. CDR3 DNA sequence: TGTGCCTGGAGTTCCTCACGCGAGCAGTACTTC. The V and J genes are TRBV30 and TRBJ2-7; no firm D call. V was trimmed by 2 bases and J by 6 bases, leaving 8 bases between them. The germline V gene has CDR1 GTSNPN and CDR2 SVGIG (reference sequence). This CDR3 has 11 amino acids.